This T cell receptor beta chain was obtained from a study of blood T cell repertoires in COVID-19. TCRdb keeps only in-frame clones here, not all; method: immunoSEQ multiplex PCR. The sample has hundreds of thousands of clones, more than 70% seen once. The J segment lost 3 bases and the V segment lost 0 bases, leaving 2 bases of the junction unmatched. The germline gives CDR1 GTSNPN, CDR2 SVGIG (reference sequence). The CDR3 runs 13 residues. This receptor was taken from a woman under 40 who had recovered from COVID-19. Sequencing was carried out using peripheral blood. The genes are TRBV30 and TRBJ2-7; 7 bases agree with TRBD2. The CDR3 loop reads CAWSVAGLYEQYF. In nucleotides, the CDR3 is TGTGCCTGGAGTGTAGCGGGGCTCTACGAGCAGTACTTC.